The entry that follows covers one T cell receptor (beta chain) sequence. This specimen comes from a study of blood T cell repertoires in COVID-19. Study information: Samples representing acute and convalescent COVID-19 were sourced from the United States, Italy and Spain.

As processed by the authors: How many nucleated cells were present was estimated from reference gene primer amplification. Clones were read by immunoSEQ multiplex PCR, and TCRdb kept only the in-frame ones, dropping some. V, J and clone size were drawn from that table, and D and trimming were deduced from the DNA. This sample has some 150,000 clones, with about four fifths found just once. Germline V CDR1 and CDR2: LNHNV, YYDKDF (reference sequence). CDR3 length: 15 residues. With 5 bases clipped from V and 2 bases from J, the junction kept 7 bases outside the gene matches. The sequencing input was peripheral blood. The TCR originated in a woman in her 70s with acute or convalescent COVID-19. The chain uses TRBV15 and TRBJ2-7, with TRBD2 matching 9 bases. As DNA, the CDR3 is TGTGCCACCAGCTTTGGGACTAGCTCTACCTACGAGCAGTACTTC. Amino acid sequence: CATSFGTSSTYEQYF. Full variable domain (outside the CDR3, taken from reference TRBV15 and TRBJ2-7): DAMVIQNPRYQVTQFGKPVTLSCSQTLNHNVMYWYQQKSSQAPKLLFHYYDKDFNNEADTPDNFQSRRPNTSFCFLDIRSPGLGDTAMYLCATSFGTSSTYEQYFGPGTRLTVT.